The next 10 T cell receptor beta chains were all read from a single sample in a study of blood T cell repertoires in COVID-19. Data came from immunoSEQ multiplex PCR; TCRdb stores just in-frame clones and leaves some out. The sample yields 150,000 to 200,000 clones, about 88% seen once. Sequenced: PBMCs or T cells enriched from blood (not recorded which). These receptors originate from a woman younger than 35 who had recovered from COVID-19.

The CDR3: CASSLGTEGNTIYF. The CDR3 coding sequence is TGTGCCAGCAGCCTCGGGACAGAAGGAAACACCATATATTTT. This chain links TRBV14 with TRBJ1-3; 7 bases fit TRBD1. With V trimmed by 4 bases and J by 4 bases, 4 bases remained unmatched. The CDR3 has 14 residues. Germline loops: CDR1 SGHDN, CDR2 FVKESK.

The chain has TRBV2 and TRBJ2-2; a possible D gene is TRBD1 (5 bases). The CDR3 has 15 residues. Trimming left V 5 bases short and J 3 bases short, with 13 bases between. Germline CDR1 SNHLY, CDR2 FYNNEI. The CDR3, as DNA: TGTGCCAGCAGTAACCTGCTAGGGGACACCGGGGAGCTGTTTTTT. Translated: CASSNLLGDTGELFF.

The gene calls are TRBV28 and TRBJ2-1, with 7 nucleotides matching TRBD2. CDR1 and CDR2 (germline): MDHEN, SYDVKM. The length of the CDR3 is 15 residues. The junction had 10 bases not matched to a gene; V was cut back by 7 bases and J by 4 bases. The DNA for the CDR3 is TGTGCCAGCACCCTGAGCGGGGAGATATACAATGAGCAGTTCTTC. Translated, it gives CASTLSGEIYNEQFF.

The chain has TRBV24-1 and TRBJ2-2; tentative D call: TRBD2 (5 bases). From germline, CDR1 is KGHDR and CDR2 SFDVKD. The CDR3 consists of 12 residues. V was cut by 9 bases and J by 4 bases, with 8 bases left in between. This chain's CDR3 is CATGGVTGELFF. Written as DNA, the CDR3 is TGTGCCACCGGAGGTGTCACCGGGGAGCTGTTTTTT.

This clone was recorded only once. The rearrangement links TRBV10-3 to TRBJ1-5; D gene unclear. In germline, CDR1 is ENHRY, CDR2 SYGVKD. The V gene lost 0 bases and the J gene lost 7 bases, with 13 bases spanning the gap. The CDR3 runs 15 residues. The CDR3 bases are TGTGCCATCAGTGAGTCGCCATCCGGGATCCAGCCCCAGCATTTT. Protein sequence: CAISESPSGIQPQHF.

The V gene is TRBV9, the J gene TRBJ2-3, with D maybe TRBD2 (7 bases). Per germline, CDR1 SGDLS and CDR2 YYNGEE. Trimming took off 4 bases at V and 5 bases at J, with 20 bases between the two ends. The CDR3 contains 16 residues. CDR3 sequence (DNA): TGTGCCAGCAGCCTCCAAGGGGGGGTCGGCCGAGATACGCAGTATTTT. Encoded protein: CASSLQGGVGRDTQYF.

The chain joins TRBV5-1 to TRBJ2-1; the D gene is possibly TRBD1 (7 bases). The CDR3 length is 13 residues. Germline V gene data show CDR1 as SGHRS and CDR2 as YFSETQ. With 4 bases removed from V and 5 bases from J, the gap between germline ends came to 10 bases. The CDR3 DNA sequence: TGCGCCAGCAGCCGGGGGACAGACAATGAGCAGTTCTTC. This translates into CASSRGTDNEQFF.

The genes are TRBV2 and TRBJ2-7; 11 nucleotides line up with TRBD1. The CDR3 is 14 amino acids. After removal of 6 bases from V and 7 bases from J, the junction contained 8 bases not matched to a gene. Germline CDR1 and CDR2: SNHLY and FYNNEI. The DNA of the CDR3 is TGTGCCAGCAGGTGGACAGGGGGCGCGGAAGAGCAGTACTTC. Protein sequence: CASRWTGGAEEQYF. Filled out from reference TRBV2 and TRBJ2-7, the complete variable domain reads EPEVTQTPSHQVTQMGQEVILRCVPISNHLYFYWYRQILGQKVEFLVSFYNNEISEKSEIFDDQFSVERPDGSNFTLKIRSTKLEDSAMYFCASRWTGGAEEQYFGPGTRLTVT.

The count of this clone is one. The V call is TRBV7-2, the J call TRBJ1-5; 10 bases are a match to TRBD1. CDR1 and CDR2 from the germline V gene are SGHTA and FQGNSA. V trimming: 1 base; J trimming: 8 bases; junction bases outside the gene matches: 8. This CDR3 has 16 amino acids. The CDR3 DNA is TGTGCCAGCAGCTTAGGGACAGGGGGGTTTGAAGAGCCCCAGCATTTT. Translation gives CASSLGTGGFEEPQHF.

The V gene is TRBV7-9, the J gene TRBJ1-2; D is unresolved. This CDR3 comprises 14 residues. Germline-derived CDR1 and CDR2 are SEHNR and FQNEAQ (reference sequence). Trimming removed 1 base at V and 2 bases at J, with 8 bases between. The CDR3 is CASSLGGWNYGYTF. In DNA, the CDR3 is TGTGCCAGCAGCTTAGGAGGGTGGAACTATGGCTACACCTTC. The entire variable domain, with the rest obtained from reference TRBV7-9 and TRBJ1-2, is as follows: DTGVSQNPRHKITKRGQNVTFRCDPISEHNRLYWYRQTLGQGPEFLTYFQNEAQLEKSRLLSDRFSAERPKGSFSTLEIQRTEQGDSAMYLCASSLGGWNYGYTFGSGTRLTVV.